The entry that follows covers one T cell receptor beta chain sequence. Its matching antigen is unknown. TCRdb's copy holds only in-frame clones and misses some; the assay was immunoSEQ multiplex PCR. The sample records fewer than 150,000 clones, 85% to 90% being singletons. This specimen belongs to a study of T cell responses to AZD1222 COVID-19 vaccine. Trimming left V 1 base short and J 6 bases short, with 15 bases between. CDR1 is SGHTA and CDR2 is FQGTGA in the germline V gene. CDR3 length: 16 amino acids. Broader study findings: After two AZD1222 doses, spike-specific TCR breadth and depth rose versus day 0. AZD1222 recipients seropositive at baseline numbered only five to seven. The study found vaccine-associated CD4 TCRs spanning spike, dominant at 160-218 and 743-854.

The chain has TRBV7-3 and TRBJ2-2; D is perhaps TRBD2 (6 bases). The receptor was derived from an adult who received the AZD1222 COVID-19 vaccine. Sequenced material: peripheral blood, taken 28 days after the second AZD1222 dose. The CDR3: CASSLRPSGLPGELFF. CDR3 DNA sequence: TGTGCCAGCAGCTTAAGGCCCTCGGGACTTCCCGGGGAGCTGTTTTTT.